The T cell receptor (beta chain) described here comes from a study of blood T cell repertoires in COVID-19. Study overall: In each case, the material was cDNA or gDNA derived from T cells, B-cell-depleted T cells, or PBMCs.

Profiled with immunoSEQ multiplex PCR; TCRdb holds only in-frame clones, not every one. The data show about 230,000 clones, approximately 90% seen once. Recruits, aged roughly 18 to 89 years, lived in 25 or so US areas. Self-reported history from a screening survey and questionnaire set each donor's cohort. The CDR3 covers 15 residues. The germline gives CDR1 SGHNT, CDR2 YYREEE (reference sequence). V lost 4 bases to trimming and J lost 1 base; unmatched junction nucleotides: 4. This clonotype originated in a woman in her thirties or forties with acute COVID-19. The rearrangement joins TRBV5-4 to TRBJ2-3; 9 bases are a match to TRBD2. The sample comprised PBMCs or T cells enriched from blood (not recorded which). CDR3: CASSQRTSGTDTQYF. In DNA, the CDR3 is TGTGCCAGCAGCCAAAGGACTAGCGGCACAGATACGCAGTATTTT.